A single sample gave rise to the 5 T cell receptor beta chains below, sequenced in a study of circulating CD8 cells and anti-PD-1 response in melanoma. Sorting of live CD3+CD8+TCRalphabeta+ cells by PD-1 and/or TIGIT gave four subsets. Each library started from 15 ng of total RNA using the QIAseq Immune Repertoire TCR panel. TCRdb fed the reads into MiXCR, producing one record per CDR3 protein. The repertoire includes roughly 670 distinct CDR3 sequences, about 8.1% of them detected once, and roughly a third sits in the top ten. The sequencing used CD8+ T cells from PBMCs, collected at baseline or after one month of anti-PD-1 therapy (not recorded which). These receptor sequences come from a human donor with melanoma.

By proportion, this clonotype is medium-sized. The chain uses TRBV24-1 and TRBJ2-7; D remains unclear. The CDR3 covers 13 residues. V lost 5 bases and J lost 5, with 12 bases in between. Germline V gives CDR1 KGHDR, CDR2 SFDVKD. The CDR3 is CATSASWRDEQYF. The DNA for the CDR3 is TGTGCCACCAGTGCTTCTTGGCGAGACGAGCAGTACTTC.

This clonotype is labeled as medium-sized. A read error may explain this, as a much larger clone is one base away. The CDR3 carries no conserved terminal phenylalanine or tryptophan, so it likely arises from a read error. The rearrangement joins TRBV19 to TRBJ1-1, with a weak D call TRBD1 (5 bases). The CDR3 contains 13 residues. Looked up from germline, CDR1 is LNHDA and CDR2 is SQIVND (reference sequence). With 5 bases removed from V and 11 bases from J, the gap between germline ends came to 18 bases. CDR3 region: CASSHPWGLGAFS. Written as DNA, the CDR3 is TGTGCCAGTAGTCATCCGTGGGGCTTGGGTGCTTTCTCT.

Concerning this clonotype: This may come from a read error, since a much larger clone is one base off. V usage is TRBV7-6 and J usage is TRBJ2-7; D unresolved. The V gene's germline CDR1 is SGHVS and CDR2 FNYEAQ. The CDR3 length is 15 residues. CDR3 nucleotide sequence: TGTGCCAGCAGCCCAAAGCTCCCCTCGGCTCACGAGCGGTACTTC. This encodes CASSPKLPSAHERYF.

By share, this clonotype counts as large. The chain links TRBV6-6 to TRBJ2-3, with a possible D match to TRBD2 (5 bases). This CDR3 has 15 residues. The ends were cut back, 6 bases at V and 1 base at J, with 14 bases in the middle. Germline assignment: CDR1 MNHNY and CDR2 SVGAGI (reference sequence). The DNA for the CDR3 is TGTGCCAGCAGCTGGGCTAGCTCTCGCACAGATACGCAGTATTTT. Protein: CASSWASSRTDTQYF.

In regard to this clonotype: This may be a read error, as it is one base from a much larger clone. The V and J genes are TRBV2 and TRBJ2-7; 10 bases line up with TRBD2. Germline CDR1 reads SNHLY; CDR2 reads FYNNEI. J lost 7 bases, V lost 7 bases, and 13 bases had no gene match. CDR3 length equals 15 residues. CDR3 sequence: CASTVVLAGAGEQYF. CDR3 sequence (DNA): TGTGCCAGCACGGTCGTTCTAGCGGGGGCAGGGGAGCAGTACTTC.